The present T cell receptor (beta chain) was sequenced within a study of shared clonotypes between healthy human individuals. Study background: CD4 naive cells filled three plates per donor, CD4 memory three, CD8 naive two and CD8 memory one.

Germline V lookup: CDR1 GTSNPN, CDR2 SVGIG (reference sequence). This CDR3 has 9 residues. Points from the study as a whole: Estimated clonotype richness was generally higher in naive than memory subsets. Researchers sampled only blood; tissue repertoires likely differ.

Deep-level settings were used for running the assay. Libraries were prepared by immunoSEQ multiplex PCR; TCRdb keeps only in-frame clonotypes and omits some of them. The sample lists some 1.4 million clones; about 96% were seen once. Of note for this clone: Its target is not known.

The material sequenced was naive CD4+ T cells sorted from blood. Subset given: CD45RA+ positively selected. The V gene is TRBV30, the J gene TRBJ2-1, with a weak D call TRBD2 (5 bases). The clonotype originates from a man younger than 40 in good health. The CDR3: CAGGNEQFF. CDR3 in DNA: TGTGCGGGCGGGAATGAGCAGTTCTTC.